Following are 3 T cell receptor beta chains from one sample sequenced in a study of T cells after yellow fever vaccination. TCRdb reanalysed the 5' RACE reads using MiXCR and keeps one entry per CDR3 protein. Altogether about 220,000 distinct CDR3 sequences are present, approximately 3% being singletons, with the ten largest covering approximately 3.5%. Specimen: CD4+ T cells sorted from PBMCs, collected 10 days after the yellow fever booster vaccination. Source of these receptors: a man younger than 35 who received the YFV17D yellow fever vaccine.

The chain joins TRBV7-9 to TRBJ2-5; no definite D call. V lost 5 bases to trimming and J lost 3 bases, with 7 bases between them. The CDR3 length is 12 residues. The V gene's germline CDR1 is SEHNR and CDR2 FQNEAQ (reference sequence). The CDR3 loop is CASSLEKETQYF. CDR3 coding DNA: TGTGCCAGCAGCCTAGAGAAAGAGACCCAGTACTTC.

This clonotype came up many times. For the CDR3, the DNA is TGTGCCAGCAGCTTTTCGTACACTGAAGCTTTCTTT. As protein: CASSFSYTEAFF. V is TRBV7-9 and J is TRBJ1-1; unclear D gene. Per germline, CDR1 SEHNR and CDR2 FQNEAQ (reference sequence). Trimming left V 3 bases short and J 3 bases short, with 5 bases between. The CDR3 spans 12 residues.

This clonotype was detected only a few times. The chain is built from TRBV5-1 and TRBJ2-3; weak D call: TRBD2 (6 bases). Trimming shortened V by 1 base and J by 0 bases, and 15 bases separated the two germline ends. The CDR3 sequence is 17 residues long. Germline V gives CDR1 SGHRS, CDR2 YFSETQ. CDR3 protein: CASSLPISGASTDTQYF. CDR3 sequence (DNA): TGCGCCAGCAGCTTGCCCATTAGCGGTGCTAGCACAGATACGCAGTATTTT.